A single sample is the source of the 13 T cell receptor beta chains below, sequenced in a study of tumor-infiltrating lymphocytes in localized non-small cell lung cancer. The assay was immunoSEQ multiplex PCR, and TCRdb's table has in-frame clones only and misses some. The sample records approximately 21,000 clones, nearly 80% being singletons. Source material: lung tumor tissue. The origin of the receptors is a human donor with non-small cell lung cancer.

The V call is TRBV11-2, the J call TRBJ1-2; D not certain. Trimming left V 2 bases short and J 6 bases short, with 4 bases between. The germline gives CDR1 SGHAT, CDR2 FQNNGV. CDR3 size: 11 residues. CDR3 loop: CASSLWNGYTF. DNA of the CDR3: TGTGCCAGCAGCTTATGGAATGGCTACACCTTC.

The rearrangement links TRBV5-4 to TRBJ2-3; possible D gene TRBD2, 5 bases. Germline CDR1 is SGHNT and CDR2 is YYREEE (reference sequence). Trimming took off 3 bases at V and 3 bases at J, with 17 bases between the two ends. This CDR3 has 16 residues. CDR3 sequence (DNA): TGTGCCAGCAGCTCCATTGGGGTGGGAGCAACAGATACGCAGTATTTT. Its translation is CASSSIGVGATDTQYF.

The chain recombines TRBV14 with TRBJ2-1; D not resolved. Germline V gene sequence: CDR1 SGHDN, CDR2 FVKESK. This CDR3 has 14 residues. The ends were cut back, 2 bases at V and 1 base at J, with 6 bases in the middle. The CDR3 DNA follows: TGTGCCAGCAGCCAAACACTTTCCTACAATGAGCAGTTCTTC. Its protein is CASSQTLSYNEQFF.

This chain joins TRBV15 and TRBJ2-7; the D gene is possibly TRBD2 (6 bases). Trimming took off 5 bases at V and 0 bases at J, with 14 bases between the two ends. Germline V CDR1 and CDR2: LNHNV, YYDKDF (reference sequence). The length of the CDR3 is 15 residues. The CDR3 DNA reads TGTGCCACCAGCGGCGGGATAGGTCACTCCTACGAGCAGTACTTC. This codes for CATSGGIGHSYEQYF.

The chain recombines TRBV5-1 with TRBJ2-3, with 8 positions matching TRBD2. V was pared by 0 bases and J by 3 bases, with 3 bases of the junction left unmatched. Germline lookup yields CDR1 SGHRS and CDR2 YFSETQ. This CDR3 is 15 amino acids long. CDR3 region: CASSLEGGRTDTQYF. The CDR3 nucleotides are TGCGCCAGCAGCTTGGAGGGCGGGAGGACAGATACGCAGTATTTT.

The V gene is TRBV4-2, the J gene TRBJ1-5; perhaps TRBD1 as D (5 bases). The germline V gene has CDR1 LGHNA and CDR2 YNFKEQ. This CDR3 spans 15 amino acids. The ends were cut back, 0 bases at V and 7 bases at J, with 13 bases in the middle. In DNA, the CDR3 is TGTGCCAGCAGCCAAGATTTGGGGACCCTACAGCCCCAGCATTTT. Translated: CASSQDLGTLQPQHF.

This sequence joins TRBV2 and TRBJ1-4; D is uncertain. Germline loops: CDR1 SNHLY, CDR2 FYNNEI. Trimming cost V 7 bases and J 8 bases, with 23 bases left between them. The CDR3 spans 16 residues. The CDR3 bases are TGTGCCAGCAAGTCCCACGGACGGAGAAGTGGGGAAAAACTGTTTTTT. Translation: CASKSHGRRSGEKLFF.

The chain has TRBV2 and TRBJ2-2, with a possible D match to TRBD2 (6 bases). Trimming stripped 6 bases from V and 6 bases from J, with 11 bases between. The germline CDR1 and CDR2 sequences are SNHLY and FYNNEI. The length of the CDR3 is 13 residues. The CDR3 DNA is TGTGCCAGCAGGGCGGGGAGCGCCGGGGAGCTGTTTTTT. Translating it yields CASRAGSAGELFF.

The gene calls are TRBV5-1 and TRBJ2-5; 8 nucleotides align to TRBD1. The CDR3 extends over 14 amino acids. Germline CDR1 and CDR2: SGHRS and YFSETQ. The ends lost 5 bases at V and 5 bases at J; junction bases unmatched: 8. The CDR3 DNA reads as TGCGCCAGCAGTTTTCAGGGGGCTGAGGAGACCCAGTACTTC. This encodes CASSFQGAEETQYF.

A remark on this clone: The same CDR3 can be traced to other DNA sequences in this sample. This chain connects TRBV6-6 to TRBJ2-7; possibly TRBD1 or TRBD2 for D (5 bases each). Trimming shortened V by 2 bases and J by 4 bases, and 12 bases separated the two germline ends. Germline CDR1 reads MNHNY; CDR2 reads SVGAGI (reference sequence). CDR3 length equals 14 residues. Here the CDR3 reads CASSYARDGYEQYF. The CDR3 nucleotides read TGTGCCAGCAGTTACGCCCGGGACGGATACGAGCAGTACTTC.

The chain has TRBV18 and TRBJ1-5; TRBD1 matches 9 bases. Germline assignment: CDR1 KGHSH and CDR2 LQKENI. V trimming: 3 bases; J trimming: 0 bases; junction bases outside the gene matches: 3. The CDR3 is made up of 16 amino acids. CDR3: CASSPGTGYSNQPQHF. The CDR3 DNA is TGTGCCAGCTCACCCGGGACAGGGTATAGCAATCAGCCCCAGCATTTT.

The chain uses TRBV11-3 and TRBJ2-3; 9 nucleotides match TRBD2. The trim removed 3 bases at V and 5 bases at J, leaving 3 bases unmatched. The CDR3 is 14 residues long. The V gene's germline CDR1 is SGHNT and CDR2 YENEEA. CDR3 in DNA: TGTGCCAGCAGCTTTAATAGCGGGAGAGATACGCAGTATTTT. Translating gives CASSFNSGRDTQYF.

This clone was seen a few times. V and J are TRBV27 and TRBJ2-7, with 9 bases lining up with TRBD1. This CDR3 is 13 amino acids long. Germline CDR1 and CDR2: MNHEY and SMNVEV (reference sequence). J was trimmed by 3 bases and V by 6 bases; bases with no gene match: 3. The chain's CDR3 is CASRGQGSYEQYF. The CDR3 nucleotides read TGTGCCAGCAGAGGACAGGGGAGCTACGAGCAGTACTTC.